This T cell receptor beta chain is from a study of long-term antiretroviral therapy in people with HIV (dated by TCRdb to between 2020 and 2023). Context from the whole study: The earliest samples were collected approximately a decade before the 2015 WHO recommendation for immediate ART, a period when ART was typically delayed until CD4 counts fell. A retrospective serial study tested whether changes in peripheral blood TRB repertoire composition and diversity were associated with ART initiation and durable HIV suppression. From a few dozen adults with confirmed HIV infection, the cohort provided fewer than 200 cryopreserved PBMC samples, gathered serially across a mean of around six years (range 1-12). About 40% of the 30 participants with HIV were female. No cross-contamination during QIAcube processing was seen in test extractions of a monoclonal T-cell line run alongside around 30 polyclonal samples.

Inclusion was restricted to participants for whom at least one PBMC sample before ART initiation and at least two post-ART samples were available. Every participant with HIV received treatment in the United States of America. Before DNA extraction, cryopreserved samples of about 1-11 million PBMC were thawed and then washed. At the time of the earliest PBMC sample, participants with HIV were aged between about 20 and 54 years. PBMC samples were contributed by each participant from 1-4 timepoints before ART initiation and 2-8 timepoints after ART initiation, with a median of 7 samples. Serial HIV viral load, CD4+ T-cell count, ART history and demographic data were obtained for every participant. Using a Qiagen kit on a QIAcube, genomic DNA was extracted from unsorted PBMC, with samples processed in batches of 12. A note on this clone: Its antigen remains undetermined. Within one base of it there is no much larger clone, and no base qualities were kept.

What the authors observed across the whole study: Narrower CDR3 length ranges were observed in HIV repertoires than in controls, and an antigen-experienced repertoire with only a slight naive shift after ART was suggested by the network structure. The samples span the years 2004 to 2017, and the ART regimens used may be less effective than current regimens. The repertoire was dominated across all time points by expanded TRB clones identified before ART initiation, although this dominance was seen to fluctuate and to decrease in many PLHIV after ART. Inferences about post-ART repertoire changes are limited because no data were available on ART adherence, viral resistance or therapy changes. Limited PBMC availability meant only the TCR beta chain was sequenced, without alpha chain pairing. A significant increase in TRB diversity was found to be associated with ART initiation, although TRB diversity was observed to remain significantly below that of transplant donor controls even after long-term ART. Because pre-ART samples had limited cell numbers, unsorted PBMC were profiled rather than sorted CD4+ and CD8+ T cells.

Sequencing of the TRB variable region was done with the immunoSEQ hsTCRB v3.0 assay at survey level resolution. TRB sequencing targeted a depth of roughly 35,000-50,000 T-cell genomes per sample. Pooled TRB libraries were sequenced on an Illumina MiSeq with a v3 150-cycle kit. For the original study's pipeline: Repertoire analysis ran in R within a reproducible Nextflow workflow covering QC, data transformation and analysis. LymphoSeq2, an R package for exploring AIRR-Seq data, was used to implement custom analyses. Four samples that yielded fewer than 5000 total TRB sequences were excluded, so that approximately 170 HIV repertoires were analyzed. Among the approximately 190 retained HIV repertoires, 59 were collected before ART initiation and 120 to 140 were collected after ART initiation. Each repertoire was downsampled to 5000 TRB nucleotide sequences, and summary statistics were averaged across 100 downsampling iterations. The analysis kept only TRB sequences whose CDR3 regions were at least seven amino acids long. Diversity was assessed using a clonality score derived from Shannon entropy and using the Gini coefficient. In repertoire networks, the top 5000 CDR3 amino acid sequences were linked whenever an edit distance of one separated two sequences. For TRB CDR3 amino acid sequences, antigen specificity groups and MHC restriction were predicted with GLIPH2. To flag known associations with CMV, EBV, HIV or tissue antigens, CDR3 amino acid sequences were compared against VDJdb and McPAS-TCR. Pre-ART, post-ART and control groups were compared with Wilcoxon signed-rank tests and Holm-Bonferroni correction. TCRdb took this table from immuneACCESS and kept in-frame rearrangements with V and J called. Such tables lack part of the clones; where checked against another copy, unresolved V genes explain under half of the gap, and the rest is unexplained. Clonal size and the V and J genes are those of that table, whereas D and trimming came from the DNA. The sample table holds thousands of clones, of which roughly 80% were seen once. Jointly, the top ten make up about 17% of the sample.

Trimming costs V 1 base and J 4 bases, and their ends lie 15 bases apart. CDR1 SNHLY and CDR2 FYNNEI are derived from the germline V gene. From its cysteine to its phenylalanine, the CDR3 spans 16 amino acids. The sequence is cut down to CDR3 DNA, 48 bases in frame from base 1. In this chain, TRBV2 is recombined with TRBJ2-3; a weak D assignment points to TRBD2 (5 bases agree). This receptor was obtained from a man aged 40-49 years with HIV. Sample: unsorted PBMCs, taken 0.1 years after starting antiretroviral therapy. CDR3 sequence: CASSEEWWTDSDTQYF. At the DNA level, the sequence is TGTGCCAGCAGTGAAGAGTGGTGGACGGACTCAGATACGCAGTATTTT.